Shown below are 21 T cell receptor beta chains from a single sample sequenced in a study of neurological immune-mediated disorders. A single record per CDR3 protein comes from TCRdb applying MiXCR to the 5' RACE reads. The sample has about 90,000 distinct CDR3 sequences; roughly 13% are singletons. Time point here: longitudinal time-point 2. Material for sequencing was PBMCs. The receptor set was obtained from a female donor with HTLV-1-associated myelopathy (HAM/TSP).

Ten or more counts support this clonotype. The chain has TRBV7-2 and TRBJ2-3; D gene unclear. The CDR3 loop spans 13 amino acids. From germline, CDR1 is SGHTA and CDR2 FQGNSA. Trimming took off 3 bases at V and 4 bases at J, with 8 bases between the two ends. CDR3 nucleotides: TGTGCCAGCAGCTTTTCCCGATCAGATACGCAGTATTTT. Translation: CASSFSRSDTQYF.

CDR3 loop: CSGAAGVLFNEQFF. The DNA of the CDR3 is TGCAGCGGCGCAGCGGGGGTGCTCTTCAATGAGCAGTTCTTC. The gene calls are TRBV29-1 and TRBJ2-1; 8 nucleotides agree with TRBD2. Germline-derived CDR1 and CDR2 are SQVTM and ANQGSEA. V gave up 7 bases and J gave up 6 bases; unmatched junction bases: 11. The CDR3 contains 14 residues.

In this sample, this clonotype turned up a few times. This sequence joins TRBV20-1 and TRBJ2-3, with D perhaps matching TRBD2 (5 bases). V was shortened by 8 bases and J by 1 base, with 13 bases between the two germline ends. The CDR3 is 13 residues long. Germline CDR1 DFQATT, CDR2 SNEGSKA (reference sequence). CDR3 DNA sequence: TGCAGTCACGAGTGGACTGGCACAGATACGCAGTATTTT. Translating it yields CSHEWTGTDTQYF.

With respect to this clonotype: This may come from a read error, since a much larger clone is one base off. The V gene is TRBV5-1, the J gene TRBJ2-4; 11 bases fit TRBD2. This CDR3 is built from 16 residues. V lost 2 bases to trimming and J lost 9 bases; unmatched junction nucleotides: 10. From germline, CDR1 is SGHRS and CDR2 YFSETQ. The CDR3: CASSFSGLAGFGIQYF. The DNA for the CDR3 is TGCGCCAGCAGCTTTAGCGGACTAGCGGGTTTTGGCATTCAGTACTTC.

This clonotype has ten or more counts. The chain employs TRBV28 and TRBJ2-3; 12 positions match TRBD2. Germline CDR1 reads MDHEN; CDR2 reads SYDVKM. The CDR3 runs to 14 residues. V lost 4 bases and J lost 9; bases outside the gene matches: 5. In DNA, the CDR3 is TGTGCCAGCAGTTGGGCTAGCGGGGGGGACACGCAGTATTTT. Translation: CASSWASGGDTQYF.

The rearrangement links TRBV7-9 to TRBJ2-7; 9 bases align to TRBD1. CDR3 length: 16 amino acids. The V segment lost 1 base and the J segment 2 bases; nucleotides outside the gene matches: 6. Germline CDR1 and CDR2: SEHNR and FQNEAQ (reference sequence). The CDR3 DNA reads TGTGCCAGCAGCTTAGGCGCCGGGACAGGGCCCTACGAGCAGTACTTC. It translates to CASSLGAGTGPYEQYF.

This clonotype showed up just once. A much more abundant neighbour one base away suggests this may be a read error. The CDR3 region has the DNA TGTGCCAGCAGCTCTACAGGGTCAAGGACAGATACGCGGTATTTT. Protein product: CASSSTGSRTDTRYF. V is TRBV7-7 and J is TRBJ2-3; the D gene is possibly TRBD1 (6 bases). The CDR3 covers 15 residues. Germline lookup yields CDR1 SSHAT and CDR2 FNYEAQ (reference sequence).

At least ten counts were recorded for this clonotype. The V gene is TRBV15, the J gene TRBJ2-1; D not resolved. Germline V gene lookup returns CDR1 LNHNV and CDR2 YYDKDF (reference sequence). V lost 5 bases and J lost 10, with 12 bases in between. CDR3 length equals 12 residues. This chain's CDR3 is CATSLRPVEQFF. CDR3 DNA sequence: TGTGCCACCAGCTTAAGGCCAGTGGAGCAGTTCTTC.

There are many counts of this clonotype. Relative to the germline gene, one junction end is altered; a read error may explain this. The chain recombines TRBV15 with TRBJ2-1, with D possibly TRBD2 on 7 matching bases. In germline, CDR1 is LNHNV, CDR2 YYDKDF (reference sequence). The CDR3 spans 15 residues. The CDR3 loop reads CATSRIRGGADEQFF. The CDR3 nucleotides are TGTGCTACCAGCAGAATAAGGGGGGGGGCGGATGAGCAGTTCTTC.

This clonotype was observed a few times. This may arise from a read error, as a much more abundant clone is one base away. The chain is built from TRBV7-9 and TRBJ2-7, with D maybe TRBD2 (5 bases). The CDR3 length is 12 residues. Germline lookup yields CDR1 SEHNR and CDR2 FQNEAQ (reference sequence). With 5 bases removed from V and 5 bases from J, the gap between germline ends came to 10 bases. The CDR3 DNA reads TGTGCCAGCAGCCCCGAGGGCAACGAGCAGTACTTC. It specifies CASSPEGNEQYF. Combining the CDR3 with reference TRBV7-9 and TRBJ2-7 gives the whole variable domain DTGVSQNPRHKITKRGQNVTFRCDPISEHNRLYWYRQTLGQGPEFLTYFQNEAQLEKSRLLSDRFSAERPKGSFSTLEIQRTEQGDSAMYLCASSPEGNEQYFGPGTRLTVT.

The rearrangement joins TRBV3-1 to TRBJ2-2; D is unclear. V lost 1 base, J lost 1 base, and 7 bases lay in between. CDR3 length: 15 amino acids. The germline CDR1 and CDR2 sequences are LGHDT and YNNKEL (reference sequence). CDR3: CASSQGALNTGELFF. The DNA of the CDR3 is TGTGCCAGCAGCCAAGGGGCCTTGAACACCGGGGAGCTGTTTTTT.

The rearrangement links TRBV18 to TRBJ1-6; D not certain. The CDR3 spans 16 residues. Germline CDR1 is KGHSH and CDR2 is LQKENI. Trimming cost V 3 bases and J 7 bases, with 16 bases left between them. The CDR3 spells CASSPILAGGNSPLHF. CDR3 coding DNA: TGTGCCAGCTCACCTATTCTTGCAGGAGGAAATTCACCCCTCCACTTT.

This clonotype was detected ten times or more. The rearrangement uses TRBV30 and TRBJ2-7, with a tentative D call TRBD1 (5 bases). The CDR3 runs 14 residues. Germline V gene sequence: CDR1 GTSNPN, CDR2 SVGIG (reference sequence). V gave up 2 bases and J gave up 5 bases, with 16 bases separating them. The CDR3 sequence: CAWSLGHYTDEQYF. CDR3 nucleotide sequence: TGTGCCTGGAGTCTAGGACACTACACGGACGAGCAGTACTTC.

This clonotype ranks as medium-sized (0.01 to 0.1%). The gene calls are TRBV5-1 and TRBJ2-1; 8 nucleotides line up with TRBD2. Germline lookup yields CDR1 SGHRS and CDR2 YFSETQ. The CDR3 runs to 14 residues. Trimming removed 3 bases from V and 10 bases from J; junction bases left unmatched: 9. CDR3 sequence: CASSSAGGHPEQFF. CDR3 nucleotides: TGCGCCAGCAGCTCGGCGGGGGGACATCCAGAGCAGTTCTTC.

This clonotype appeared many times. The CDR3 is CASSPPSNEQFF. In nucleotides, the CDR3 is TGCGCCAGCAGCCCCCCTAGCAATGAGCAGTTCTTC. This rearrangement joins TRBV5-1 to TRBJ2-1; D is unclear. In germline, CDR1 is SGHRS, CDR2 YFSETQ. CDR3 length equals 12 residues. The V end was cut by 4 bases, the J end by 6 bases, with 8 bases between.

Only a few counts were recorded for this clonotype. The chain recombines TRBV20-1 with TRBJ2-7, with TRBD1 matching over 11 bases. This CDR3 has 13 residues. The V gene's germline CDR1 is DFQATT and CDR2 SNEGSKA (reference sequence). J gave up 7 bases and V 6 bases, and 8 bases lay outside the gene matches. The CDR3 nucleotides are TGCAGTGCCCTTGGACAGGGGGCGGGTGAGCAGTACTTC. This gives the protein CSALGQGAGEQYF.

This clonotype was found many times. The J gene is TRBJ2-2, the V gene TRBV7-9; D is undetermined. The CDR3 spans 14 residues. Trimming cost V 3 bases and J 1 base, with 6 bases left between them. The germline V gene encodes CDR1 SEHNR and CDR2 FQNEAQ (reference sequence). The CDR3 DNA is TGTGCCAGCAGCTTGGGAAGGAACACCGGGGAGCTGTTTTTT. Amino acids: CASSLGRNTGELFF.

The CDR3, as DNA: TGCGCCAGCAGCCGGACTAGCGGGGGGCTCACCGGGGAGCTGTTTTTT. It yields the protein CASSRTSGGLTGELFF. V gene TRBV5-1 combines with J gene TRBJ2-2, with TRBD2 matching over 14 bases. The CDR3 is 16 residues long. The V and J ends lost 4 bases and 4 bases, in that order; junction bases with no gene match: 3. Germline values: CDR1 SGHRS, CDR2 YFSETQ.

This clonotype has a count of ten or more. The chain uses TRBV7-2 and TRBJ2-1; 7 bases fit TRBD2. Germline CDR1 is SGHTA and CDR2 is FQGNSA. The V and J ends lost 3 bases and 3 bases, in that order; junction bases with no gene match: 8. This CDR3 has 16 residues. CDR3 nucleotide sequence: TGTGCCAGCAGCTTGAGGGCGGGGGAGTTCTACAATGAGCAGTTCTTC. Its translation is CASSLRAGEFYNEQFF.

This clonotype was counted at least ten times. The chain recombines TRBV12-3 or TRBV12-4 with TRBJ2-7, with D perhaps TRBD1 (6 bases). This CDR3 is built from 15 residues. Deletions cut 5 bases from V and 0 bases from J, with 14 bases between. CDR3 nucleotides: TGTGCCAGCAGTCACAGGACAGATCGCTCCTACGAGCAGTACTTC. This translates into CASSHRTDRSYEQYF.

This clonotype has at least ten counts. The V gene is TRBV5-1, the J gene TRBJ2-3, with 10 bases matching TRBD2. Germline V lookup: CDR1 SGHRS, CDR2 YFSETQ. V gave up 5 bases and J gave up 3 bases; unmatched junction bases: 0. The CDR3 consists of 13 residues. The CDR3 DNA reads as TGCGCCAGCAGACTAGCGGGGACAGATACGCAGTATTTT. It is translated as CASRLAGTDTQYF.